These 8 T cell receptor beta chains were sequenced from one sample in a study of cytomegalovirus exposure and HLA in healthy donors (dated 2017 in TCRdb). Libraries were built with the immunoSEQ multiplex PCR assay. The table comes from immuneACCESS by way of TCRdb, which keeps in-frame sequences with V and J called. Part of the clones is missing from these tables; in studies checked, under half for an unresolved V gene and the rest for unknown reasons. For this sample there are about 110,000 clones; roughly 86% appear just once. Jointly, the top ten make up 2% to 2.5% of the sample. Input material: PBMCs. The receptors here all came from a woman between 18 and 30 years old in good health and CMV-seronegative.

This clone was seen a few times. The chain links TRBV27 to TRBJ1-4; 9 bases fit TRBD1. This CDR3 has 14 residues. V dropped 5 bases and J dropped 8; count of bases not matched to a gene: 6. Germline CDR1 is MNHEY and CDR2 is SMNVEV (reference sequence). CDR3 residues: CASSIQGAGEKLFF. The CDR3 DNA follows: TGTGCCAGCAGTATACAGGGGGCGGGGGAAAAACTGTTTTTT.

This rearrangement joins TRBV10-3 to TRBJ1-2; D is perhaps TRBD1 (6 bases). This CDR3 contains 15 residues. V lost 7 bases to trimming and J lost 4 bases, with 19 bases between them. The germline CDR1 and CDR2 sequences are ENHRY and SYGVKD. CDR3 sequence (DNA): TGTGCCATCAAATCTGCGACAGGCCAACTCTATGGCTACACCTTC. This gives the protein CAIKSATGQLYGYTF.

The CDR3 loop is CASSSLLGGATSGANVLTF. Written as DNA, the CDR3 is TGTGCCAGCAGCTCCCTACTTGGCGGGGCGACCTCTGGGGCCAACGTCCTGACTTTC. This chain uses TRBV7-2 with TRBJ2-6, with a tentative D call TRBD2 (6 bases). Germline lookup yields CDR1 SGHTA and CDR2 FQGNSA. Between the trimmed V and J ends, which lost 4 bases and 0 bases, there was a span of 19 bases. The CDR3 sequence is 19 residues long.

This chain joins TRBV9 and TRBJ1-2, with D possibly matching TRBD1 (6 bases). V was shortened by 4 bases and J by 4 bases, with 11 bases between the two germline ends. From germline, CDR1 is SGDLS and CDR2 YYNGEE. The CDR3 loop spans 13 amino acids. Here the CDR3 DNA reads TGTGCCAGCAGCCACCCCAGGGGCTATGGCTACACCTTC. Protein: CASSHPRGYGYTF.

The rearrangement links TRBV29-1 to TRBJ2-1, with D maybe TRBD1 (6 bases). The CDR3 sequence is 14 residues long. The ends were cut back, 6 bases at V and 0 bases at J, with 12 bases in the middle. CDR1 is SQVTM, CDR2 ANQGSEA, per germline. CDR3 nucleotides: TGCAGCGTGCAGGACAGAAGCTCCTACAATGAGCAGTTCTTC. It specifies CSVQDRSSYNEQFF.

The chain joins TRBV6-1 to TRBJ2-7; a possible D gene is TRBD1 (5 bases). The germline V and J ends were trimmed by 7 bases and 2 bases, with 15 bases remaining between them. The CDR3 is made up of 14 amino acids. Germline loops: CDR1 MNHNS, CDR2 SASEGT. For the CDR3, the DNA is TGTGCCAGCATTGACGACAGAGGCCCCTACGAGCAGTACTTC. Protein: CASIDDRGPYEQYF.

The CDR3 reads CASTGSGGRNEQFF. In DNA, the CDR3 is TGTGCCAGCACCGGTAGCGGGGGGAGGAATGAGCAGTTCTTC. The genes are TRBV6-5 and TRBJ2-1; TRBD2 agrees at 10 bases. Trimming took 7 bases from V and 7 from J; bases not matched to a gene: 7. This CDR3 is 14 amino acids long. Per the germline V gene, CDR1 is MNHEY and CDR2 is SVGAGI.

Here the CDR3 DNA reads TGTGCCAGCGGGTTTCCAGGATCAGATAGTGTTTATAATTCACCCCTCCACTTT. Translating it yields CASGFPGSDSVYNSPLHF. The chain employs TRBV7-2 and TRBJ1-6; no clear D. Trimming removed 8 bases at V and 4 bases at J, with 24 bases between. Germline V lookup: CDR1 SGHTA, CDR2 FQGNSA. This CDR3 contains 18 residues.